This T cell receptor beta chain emerged from a study of shared clonotypes between healthy human individuals. Overall study: CD8 memory received one plate per donor, CD8 naive two, CD4 memory three and CD4 naive three. Notes on the study in general: The study found about 5% of naive CD4 clonotypes shared across a few donors.

Here immunoSEQ multiplex PCR was the method, and the copy in TCRdb shows in-frame clones only, minus some. The sample shows roughly 1,800,000 clones, just under 95% of them seen only once. With regard to this clone: The antigen remains undetermined.

This CDR3 region has 14 residues. V trimming: 4 bases; J trimming: 7 bases; junction bases outside the gene matches: 8. Germline loops: CDR1 SGHRS, CDR2 YFSETQ. CD8 cells regarded as naive lacked CD45RO, were positively chosen for CCR7, and omitted terminally differentiated effector memory CD45RA+ cells. Adult Caucasians living in Nashville, Tennessee made up all of the donors. The clonotype was recovered from a man aged 18 to 29 in good health. V and J are TRBV5-1 and TRBJ2-4, with 7 positions matching TRBD2. Sample: naive CD8+ T cells sorted from blood. The CDR3 region has the DNA TGCGCCAGCAGCGACATGGGAGGGGAGAACATTCAGTACTTC. Translated: CASSDMGGENIQYF.